The sample holds many counts of the clone carrying this T cell receptor beta chain. Its antigen remains unknown. All TCR cDNA molecules were individually tagged with a unique molecular identifier. TCRdb passed the 5' RACE reads through MiXCR, listing each CDR3 protein once. The profile covers fewer than 6,000 distinct CDR3 sequences, with about 8.4% appearing a single time and over 25% taken by the ten largest. This specimen belongs to a study of spatial heterogeneity in lung cancer. Overall study findings and caveats: How many expanded intratumoral alpha and beta TCRs were present tracked the tumor mutation count, which was a count of nonsynonymous mutations.

Documented time point: sample taken at primary tumor resection. Samples were obtained from 65 to 80 donors, all untreated early-stage non-small cell lung cancer patients. The CDR3 is 15 amino acids. V was pared by 0 bases and J by 0 bases, with 7 bases between. CDR1 and CDR2 (germline): SGHNT, YYREEE (reference sequence). The clonotype comes from a male donor with early-stage non-small cell lung cancer. The genes are TRBV5-4 and TRBJ2-1; D remains ambiguous. This specimen was lung tumor tissue, taken at surgery. CDR3 loop: CASSLGPSSYNEQFF. The CDR3 nucleotides are TGTGCCAGCAGCTTGGGTCCCAGCTCCTACAATGAGCAGTTCTTC.